This note documents a single T cell receptor beta chain sequence. The data were taken from a study of regulatory T cells in long-lasting Graves disease. The CDR3 consists of 14 residues. Germline assignment: CDR1 ENHRY and CDR2 SYGVKD. Germline trimming cut 6 bases from V and 9 bases from J; bases unmatched to any gene: 9. Arm-PCR of CDR3 regions with iRepertoire HTBI primers generated TCR beta libraries. TCRdb analysed the multiplex PCR reads with MiXCR anew, one entry per CDR3 protein. The repertoire includes approximately 350,000 distinct CDR3 sequences, 12% of them detected once, and 18% sits in the top ten. Specified time point: newly diagnosed GD, antithyroid drugs for less than 3 months. PBMC RNA was the source of the TCR library. The data also belong to a second study, concerning T cells in Graves' hyperthyroidism and ophthalmopathy.

This rearrangement joins TRBV10-3 to TRBJ1-3; 9 positions match TRBD1. The receptor's source is a woman aged 18-29 years with Graves disease. Sequenced here: peripheral blood mononuclear cells (PBMCs), sampled at new diagnosis, from a patient treated with antithyroid drugs. The CDR3 sequence is CAISPGQGGGTIYF. The CDR3 DNA reads TGTGCCATCAGCCCGGGACAGGGTGGCGGCACCATATATTTT.